The 10 T cell receptor beta chains reported below all come from one sample, sequenced in a study of beta chain features in type 1 diabetes. The sequenced template was cDNA made from the entire isolated RNA. TCRdb keeps only in-frame clones here, not all; method: immunoSEQ multiplex PCR. Of about 150,000 clones in the sample, about 8.1% were seen once. Input material: central memory CD4+ T cells from blood. The receptor source for this set is a man aged 18 to 30 in good health.

V is TRBV6-1 and J is TRBJ1-5; perhaps TRBD1 as D (6 bases). Per germline, CDR1 MNHNS and CDR2 SASEGT. The CDR3 totals 14 residues. Between the trimmed V and J ends, which lost 10 bases and 0 bases, there was a span of 13 bases. This CDR3 reads CATRVGGSNQPQHF. Written as DNA, the CDR3 is TGTGCCACCCGAGTAGGGGGTAGCAATCAGCCCCAGCATTTT.

The genes are TRBV7-2 and TRBJ2-7; D is perhaps TRBD1 (6 bases). Deletions cut 7 bases from V and 2 bases from J, with 18 bases between. The CDR3 is 15 amino acids. Germline lookup yields CDR1 SGHTA and CDR2 FQGNSA. The CDR3 bases are TGTGCCAGCATCGGGCGCCGGGACATAACCTACGAGCAGTACTTC. Its translation: CASIGRRDITYEQYF.

This clone came up many times. The chain carries TRBV28 and TRBJ1-1; D gene ambiguous. Germline lookup yields CDR1 MDHEN and CDR2 SYDVKM. V dropped 8 bases and J dropped 1 base, with 11 bases sitting between them. The CDR3 spans 13 residues. The CDR3 protein is CASLSNKNTEAFF. DNA for the CDR3: TGTGCCAGCTTATCGAACAAGAACACTGAAGCTTTCTTT.

This clone was observed many times. This chain joins TRBV29-1 and TRBJ2-7, with 7 bases matching TRBD2. Per the germline V gene, CDR1 is SQVTM and CDR2 is ANQGSEA. CDR3 length: 12 amino acids. After removal of 6 bases from V and 5 bases from J, the junction contained 7 bases not matched to a gene. The DNA of the CDR3 is TGCAGCGTGGGAACTAGCGTCCACGAGCAGTACTTC. Amino acid sequence: CSVGTSVHEQYF.

There are a few counts of this clone. V gene TRBV7-2 combines with J gene TRBJ2-5; the D gene is possibly TRBD2 (5 bases). Germline values: CDR1 SGHTA, CDR2 FQGNSA. V was clipped by 4 bases and J by 2 bases, with 20 bases between them. The CDR3 consists of 17 residues. The CDR3 loop reads CASSSNQLGNIQETQYF. The CDR3 nucleotides are TGTGCCAGCAGCTCCAACCAACTAGGGAACATTCAAGAGACCCAGTACTTC.

The sample holds a few counts of this clone. This chain links TRBV10-3 with TRBJ2-2; 12 bases are a match to TRBD2. Per the germline V gene, CDR1 is ENHRY and CDR2 is SYGVKD. The length of the CDR3 is 16 residues. J gave up 4 bases and V 8 bases, and 8 bases lay outside the gene matches. The CDR3 sequence is CAIDASGGAATGELFF. The CDR3 bases are TGTGCCATCGACGCTAGCGGGGGGGCCGCCACCGGGGAGCTGTTTTTT.

The chain recombines TRBV30 with TRBJ1-4; TRBD1 is a possible D gene (5 bases). Germline values: CDR1 GTSNPN, CDR2 SVGIG (reference sequence). Trimming shortened V by 6 bases and J by 6 bases, and 14 bases separated the two germline ends. The CDR3 has 13 amino acids. The CDR3, as DNA: TGTGCCTGCCGGGGGGGACCTTATGAAAAACTGTTTTTT. Protein product: CACRGGPYEKLFF.

This clone was detected many times. The rearrangement uses TRBV5-1 and TRBJ2-1; 10 positions agree with TRBD2. This CDR3 has 16 amino acids. J lost 8 bases, V lost 0 bases, and 8 bases had no gene match. Germline values: CDR1 SGHRS, CDR2 YFSETQ. CDR3 in amino acids: CASSLGASGREDEQFF. DNA of the CDR3: TGCGCCAGCAGCTTGGGGGCTAGCGGGAGAGAAGATGAGCAGTTCTTC.

This clone came up a few times. This chain uses TRBV6-1 with TRBJ1-5; D remains unclear. V dropped 4 bases and J dropped 0 bases, with 19 bases sitting between them. Per the germline V gene, CDR1 is MNHNS and CDR2 is SASEGT. This CDR3 region has 18 residues. CDR3 coding DNA: TGTGCCAGCAGTGCTGCCGGGAAAGGATCACATAGCAATCAGCCCCAGCATTTT. Translating gives CASSAAGKGSHSNQPQHF.

There are a few counts of this clone. The V gene is TRBV5-6, the J gene TRBJ2-7, with 14 positions matching TRBD2. CDR1 and CDR2 (germline): SGHDT, YYEEEE. V trimming: 4 bases; J trimming: 6 bases; junction bases outside the gene matches: 6. CDR3 size: 15 residues. For the CDR3, the DNA is TGTGCCAGCAGCCCGACTAGCGGGAGGGCCTCCGAGCAGTACTTC. It encodes CASSPTSGRASEQYF.